What follows is one T cell receptor (beta chain) and its context. The antigen it recognizes is unknown. No quality values exist for individual bases; no much larger clone is one base distant. TCRbeta CDR3 regions were amplified from genomic DNA by means of the immunoSEQ Assay, a bias-controlled multiplex PCR. Per the source publication's procedure: The number of nucleated cells in each sample was estimated by amplification of reference gene primers within the assay. To quantify the absolute abundance of each unique TCRbeta CDR3 rearrangement, sequence reads were collapsed and filtered. For each sample, productive Simpson clonality was calculated as the square root of Simpson's diversity index over productive rearrangements. This immuneACCESS table, as held by TCRdb, lists in-frame sequences with V and J called but not all clones. Of the missing ones, under half trace to an unresolved V gene in checked studies; the others have no known cause. The V and J calls and the clone size are those of that table, but D and trimming were determined from the DNA. The table for this sample lists about 68,000 clones; 84% of them were counted only once. The ten largest make up 7.5% to 10% of the sample.

The sample is drawn from a study of blood T cell repertoires in COVID-19 (TCRdb year 2020). Some background on the complete study: Collaborator samples came from the United States, Italy and Spain and covered acute and convalescent phases of COVID-19. The prospective study material was composed of cDNA or gDNA derived from T cells, B-cell-depleted T cells, or PBMCs. Deeply sampled blood TCRbeta repertoires from subjects exposed to, actively infected with, or recovered from COVID-19 were included in the dataset. The repertoires were released in a freely available public database intended as a resource for research on the immune response to SARS-CoV-2. The samples were drawn from two sources: the first 160 participants of the ongoing ImmuneRACE study, and 950 to 1,500 subjects contributed by 6 global collaborators. A de-identified subject ID, COVID-19 status, age in years and sex were almost always included in the sample metadata. Where HLA class I and class II types were available, the types were taken from metadata supplied by the sample provider, not from assay-based typing. Results the study describes overall, beyond this receptor: Clinical and demographic metadata were provided uncurated, with the amount varying by source and participant.

The collaborating institutions used their own protocols to collect whole blood in K2EDTA tubes. For TCRbeta analysis, collaborator samples were shipped as frozen whole blood, as isolated PBMCs, or as DNA extracted from either sample type. The TCR originated in a man aged 45-60 years with active COVID-19. The sequenced sample was peripheral blood.

The base sequence is TGCAGTGCTAGAACAGGTACTGAGCAGTTCTTC. Its product reads: CSARTGTEQFF. The chain is encoded by TRBV20-1 joined to TRBJ2-1; a tentative D call is TRBD1 (5 bases match). The CDR3 starts with the cysteine, ends with the phenylalanine, and has 11 residues. Of all the DNA, just the CDR3 is kept, 33 bases in frame from base 1. CDR1 and CDR2 are drawn from the germline V gene (reference sequence): DFQATT, SNEGSKA. V sheds 2 bases and J sheds 9 bases, leaving 8 bases between their ends.